The 29 T cell receptor beta chains in this list originate from one sample, sequenced in a study of blood T cell repertoires in COVID-19. Here immunoSEQ multiplex PCR was the method, and the copy in TCRdb shows in-frame clones only, minus some. This sample has approximately 150,000 clones, with roughly 82% found just once. Source material: peripheral blood. All receptors derive from a woman in her seventies with acute or convalescent COVID-19.

The rearrangement uses TRBV29-1 and TRBJ2-5; perhaps TRBD1 as D (6 bases). Germline V gene lookup returns CDR1 SQVTM and CDR2 ANQGSEA. The CDR3 covers 14 residues. Trimming shortened V by 4 bases and J by 4 bases, and 16 bases separated the two germline ends. CDR3 in amino acids: CSVGGRGWGETQYF. The CDR3 DNA is TGCAGCGTTGGGGGCAGGGGATGGGGAGAGACCCAGTACTTC.

The gene calls are TRBV2 and TRBJ1-1; no definite D call. The CDR3 has 13 residues. Germline V CDR1 and CDR2: SNHLY, FYNNEI. With 8 bases removed from V and 0 bases from J, the gap between germline ends came to 10 bases. Here the CDR3 DNA reads TGTGCCAGCGGTGGGAGCTTGAACACTGAAGCTTTCTTT. Translated, it gives CASGGSLNTEAFF.

The J gene is TRBJ2-7, the V gene TRBV20-1; possible D gene TRBD2, 5 bases. The CDR3 consists of 12 residues. Germline V CDR1 and CDR2: DFQATT, SNEGSKA (reference sequence). The V end lost 3 bases, the J end lost 5 bases, and 11 bases lay between the germline ends. The CDR3 region has the DNA TGCAGTGCTAGTACGGGGTGGGACGAGCAGTACTTC. Its protein is CSASTGWDEQYF.

This clone showed up just a few times. The V call is TRBV7-2, the J call TRBJ1-5; D is ambiguous. Germline V gene lookup returns CDR1 SGHTA and CDR2 FQGNSA. The V end was cut by 0 bases, the J end by 7 bases, with 7 bases between. The CDR3 runs to 13 residues. The CDR3 loop reads CASSLANLQPQHF. The CDR3 bases are TGTGCCAGCAGCTTAGCCAACTTACAGCCCCAGCATTTT.

The chain combines TRBV5-5 with TRBJ1-6; tentatively, D is TRBD1 (6 bases). Germline V gene lookup returns CDR1 SGHKS and CDR2 YYEKEE (reference sequence). The CDR3 loop spans 19 amino acids. V was shortened by 1 base and J by 0 bases, with 17 bases between the two germline ends. CDR3 region: CASSLSWGGRSSYNSPLHF. For the CDR3, the DNA is TGTGCCAGCAGCTTGTCGTGGGGGGGGCGCAGCTCCTATAATTCACCCCTCCACTTT.

The chain combines TRBV14 with TRBJ2-7, with TRBD1 identical over 8 bases. The CDR3 runs to 15 residues. With V trimmed by 3 bases and J by 2 bases, 6 bases remained unmatched. Germline V gene sequence: CDR1 SGHDN, CDR2 FVKESK. CDR3 region: CASSQTTGVTYEQYF. In DNA, the CDR3 is TGTGCCAGCAGCCAGACGACAGGGGTAACCTACGAGCAGTACTTC.

The chain joins TRBV5-1 to TRBJ2-2; 11 bases map to TRBD1. The CDR3 has 15 amino acids. The V gene end was trimmed by 4 bases and the J gene end by 3 bases; junction bases not matched to a gene: 2. Germline V gives CDR1 SGHRS, CDR2 YFSETQ. CDR3 coding DNA: TGCGCCAGCAGCCCGGGACAGGGGGACACCGGGGAGCTGTTTTTT. Translating gives CASSPGQGDTGELFF.

This clone was recorded once. V is TRBV4-2 and J is TRBJ1-1; D not resolved. CDR3 length: 15 amino acids. CDR1 LGHNA and CDR2 YNFKEQ come from the germline V gene. V lost 4 bases, J lost 1 base, and 13 bases lay in between. CDR3 sequence: CASSPGGGRNTEAFF. The CDR3, as DNA: TGTGCCAGCAGCCCCGGCGGCGGGAGGAACACTGAAGCTTTCTTT.

CDR3 nucleotide sequence: TGTGCCTGGAGGTCAGTTAACTATGGCTACACCTTC. Its translation: CAWRSVNYGYTF. The rearrangement links TRBV30 to TRBJ1-2; D ambiguous. This CDR3 has 12 residues. Germline V gives CDR1 GTSNPN, CDR2 SVGIG (reference sequence). The germline V and J ends were trimmed by 3 bases and 1 base, with 6 bases remaining between them. Full variable domain (missing parts from reference TRBV30 and TRBJ1-2): SQTIHQWPATLVQPVGSPLSLECTVEGTSNPNLYWYRQAAGRGLQLLFYSVGIGQISSEVPQNLSASRPQDRQFILSSKKLLLSDSGFYLCAWRSVNYGYTFGSGTRLTVV.

The gene calls are TRBV7-9 and TRBJ1-5; tentative D call: TRBD1 (5 bases). Germline V gene lookup returns CDR1 SEHNR and CDR2 FQNEAQ (reference sequence). V lost 5 bases and J 5 bases, leaving 16 bases between the germline ends. This CDR3 has 15 residues. The CDR3 DNA sequence: TGTGCCAGCAGCCCGCGGGAGGGACCTTATCAGCCCCAGCATTTT. It encodes CASSPREGPYQPQHF.

This chain links TRBV24-1 with TRBJ1-2; no clear D gene. Germline V gives CDR1 KGHDR, CDR2 SFDVKD. V was clipped by 4 bases and J by 2 bases, with 4 bases between them. The length of the CDR3 is 12 residues. This chain's CDR3 is CATSDGNYGYTF. CDR3 DNA sequence: TGTGCCACCAGTGACGGGAACTATGGCTACACCTTC.

The chain links TRBV7-9 to TRBJ2-7; D possibly corresponds to TRBD1 (5 bases). CDR3 length: 15 residues. Germline CDR1 reads SEHNR; CDR2 reads FQNEAQ (reference sequence). The germline V and J ends were trimmed by 1 base and 3 bases, with 13 bases remaining between them. In nucleotides, the CDR3 is TGTGCCAGCAGCTTAGATACAGGCCGCATCTACGAGCAGTACTTC. This sequence encodes CASSLDTGRIYEQYF.

The genes are TRBV2 and TRBJ1-2, with D unclear. Germline assignment: CDR1 SNHLY and CDR2 FYNNEI. The V and J ends lost 6 bases and 6 bases respectively, with 8 bases between them. This CDR3 region has 11 residues. Written as DNA, the CDR3 is TGTGCCAGCAGGGAAACTCATGGCTACACCTTC. It specifies CASRETHGYTF. The full variable domain, in which reference TRBV2 and TRBJ1-2 provide the parts outside the CDR3, is EPEVTQTPSHQVTQMGQEVILRCVPISNHLYFYWYRQILGQKVEFLVSFYNNEISEKSEIFDDQFSVERPDGSNFTLKIRSTKLEDSAMYFCASRETHGYTFGSGTRLTVV.

The rearrangement joins TRBV28 to TRBJ1-2; D perhaps matches TRBD1 (5 bases). The CDR3 totals 14 residues. Trimming cost V 3 bases and J 3 bases, with 11 bases left between them. From germline, CDR1 is MDHEN and CDR2 SYDVKM. The CDR3 DNA reads TGTGCCAGCAGTTTTTTTCAGGGTGACTATGGCTACACCTTC. This encodes CASSFFQGDYGYTF.

This clone was observed a single time. This sequence joins TRBV9 and TRBJ1-6; possibly TRBD1 for D (6 bases). V gave up 4 bases and J gave up 7 bases, with 9 bases separating them. Germline V CDR1 and CDR2: SGDLS, YYNGEE. CDR3 length: 13 residues. The chain's CDR3 is CASSSTGNSPLHF. CDR3 nucleotide sequence: TGTGCCAGCAGCTCAACAGGGAATTCACCCCTCCACTTT.

This chain joins TRBV7-8 and TRBJ2-1; TRBD2 matches 9 bases. Trimming took 5 bases from V and 9 from J; bases not matched to a gene: 17. The CDR3 is 17 residues long. Germline V lookup: CDR1 SGHVS, CDR2 FQNEAQ. The DNA for the CDR3 is TGTGCCAGCAGCCGAGACGAGAGCGGGAGGCATAAGGTTGAGCAGTTCTTC. Amino acid sequence: CASSRDESGRHKVEQFF.

This chain links TRBV6-6 with TRBJ2-2, with 8 bases matching TRBD1. The CDR3 has 15 residues. Germline-derived CDR1 and CDR2 are MNHNY and SVGAGI (reference sequence). V lost 1 base and J lost 6; bases outside the gene matches: 4. In DNA, the CDR3 is TGTGCCAGCAGTTACTTTACAGGGGGACCCGGGGAGCTGTTTTTT. It encodes CASSYFTGGPGELFF.

The V and J genes are TRBV14 and TRBJ1-4, with D maybe TRBD1 (6 bases). V lost 4 bases and J lost 7, with 19 bases in between. The length of the CDR3 is 16 residues. The germline CDR1 and CDR2 sequences are SGHDN and FVKESK. CDR3 DNA sequence: TGTGCCAGCAGCCGCGGAGGTCAAGGGGGTGGTGAAAAACTGTTTTTT. This translates into CASSRGGQGGGEKLFF.

The chain joins TRBV6-5 to TRBJ2-5; a weak D match, TRBD1 (6 bases). This CDR3 has 15 residues. CDR1 is MNHEY, CDR2 SVGAGI, per germline. The ends were cut back, 2 bases at V and 5 bases at J, with 15 bases in the middle. As DNA, the CDR3 is TGTGCCAGCAGTTACCGAAAACAGGGCTATGAGACCCAGTACTTC. This codes for CASSYRKQGYETQYF.

A note on this clone: One end of the junction is discordant with germline, which a read error may explain. This chain connects TRBV7-7 to TRBJ2-5; TRBD2 aligns across 16 bases. This CDR3 has 17 residues. Germline values: CDR1 SSHAT, CDR2 FNYEAQ (reference sequence). The CDR3 nucleotides read TGTGCTAGCAGCCTGGGACTAGCGGGGGGGTCAGGGGAGACCCAGTACTTC. The encoded protein is CASSLGLAGGSGETQYF.

This chain links TRBV24-1 with TRBJ2-1; TRBD1 might be the D (6 bases). Germline values: CDR1 KGHDR, CDR2 SFDVKD. The CDR3 is 16 amino acids. V was clipped by 0 bases and J by 5 bases, with 13 bases between them. For the CDR3, the DNA is TGTGCCACCAGTGATTTGAGGCAGGGGAACGACAATGAGCAGTTCTTC. Amino acids: CATSDLRQGNDNEQFF.

The rearrangement joins TRBV27 to TRBJ2-7; D not certain. The CDR3 length is 15 residues. Germline loops: CDR1 MNHEY, CDR2 SMNVEV (reference sequence). The germline V and J ends were trimmed by 2 bases and 3 bases, with 14 bases remaining between them. The chain's CDR3 is CASSLTGQPIYEQYF. In nucleotides, the CDR3 is TGTGCCAGCAGTTTAACTGGGCAGCCAATCTACGAGCAGTACTTC.

The CDR3 nucleotides read TGTGCCAGCAATCAGATCCCGGGAAACACCATATATTTT. It specifies CASNQIPGNTIYF. V gene TRBV2 combines with J gene TRBJ1-3, with D unclear. V was clipped by 7 bases and J by 4 bases, with 11 bases between them. CDR1 and CDR2 from the germline V gene are SNHLY and FYNNEI. This CDR3 has 13 amino acids.

This chain links TRBV6-6 with TRBJ1-2, with 7 bases aligning to TRBD1. The V gene end was trimmed by 6 bases and the J gene end by 3 bases; junction bases not matched to a gene: 7. Germline V gene sequence: CDR1 MNHNY, CDR2 SVGAGI (reference sequence). CDR3 length: 14 amino acids. CDR3 sequence reads: CASSRVRGDYGYTF. The CDR3 DNA reads as TGTGCCAGCAGCAGGGTCAGGGGGGACTATGGCTACACCTTC.

The chain combines TRBV5-1 with TRBJ1-2; the D is unclear. The CDR3 has 17 residues. The germline gives CDR1 SGHRS, CDR2 YFSETQ. Trimming pared 1 base from V and 0 bases from J, leaving 16 bases between. The CDR3 nucleotides are TGCGCCAGCAGCTTGATGTTCATCCAGTCAGCTAACTATGGCTACACCTTC. Protein: CASSLMFIQSANYGYTF.

The chain is built from TRBV14 and TRBJ2-1, with 10 nucleotides matching TRBD2. Germline V lookup: CDR1 SGHDN, CDR2 FVKESK. The CDR3 has 15 amino acids. J was trimmed by 10 bases and V by 0 bases; bases with no gene match: 6. DNA for the CDR3: TGTGCCAGCAGCCAAGAAGGACTAGCGGAAGCAGAGCAGTTCTTC. Amino acid sequence: CASSQEGLAEAEQFF.

J is TRBJ2-7 and V is TRBV27; 11 bases match TRBD2. This CDR3 is 16 amino acids long. V dropped 3 bases and J dropped 2; count of bases not matched to a gene: 6. Germline V gene data show CDR1 as MNHEY and CDR2 as SMNVEV (reference sequence). The DNA of the CDR3 is TGTGCCAGCAGTTTTACGAAGACTAGCGGGACCTACGAGCAGTACTTC. Its translation is CASSFTKTSGTYEQYF.

This chain joins TRBV13 and TRBJ1-2; 10 nucleotides agree with TRBD1. After removal of 0 bases from V and 6 bases from J, the junction contained 10 bases not matched to a gene. The CDR3 loop spans 17 amino acids. CDR1 is PRHDT and CDR2 is FYEKMQ in the germline V gene (reference sequence). The CDR3 spells CASSLGLRDRGVDGYTF. Written as DNA, the CDR3 is TGTGCCAGCAGCTTAGGCCTACGGGACAGGGGCGTGGATGGCTACACCTTC.

This chain joins TRBV5-4 and TRBJ2-7, with 7 bases fitting TRBD1. Trimming at V came to 1 base and at J to 0 bases, leaving 4 bases not matched to a gene. Germline assignment: CDR1 SGHNT and CDR2 YYREEE (reference sequence). The CDR3 extends over 15 amino acids. Here the CDR3 reads CASSLMAGGSYEQYF. Written as DNA, the CDR3 is TGTGCCAGCAGCTTGATGGCAGGGGGCTCCTACGAGCAGTACTTC.